This T cell receptor (beta chain) was sequenced for a study of untreated major depressive disorder. Study conclusions and caveats: Generalizability is limited by the comparatively small study sample. CD4+ T cells from depressed patients used TRBV05-01 (Vbeta 5.1) more often than controls.

V shed 4 bases and J 3 bases; nucleotides not matched to a gene: 8. Germline V gene sequence: CDR1 SGHDN, CDR2 FVKESK. The CDR3 spans 15 residues. This clone appeared a single time. Antigen unknown. Generated by immunoSEQ multiplex PCR, the TCRdb table keeps only in-frame clones and is missing some. The top ten hold roughly 0.72% of the sample, which has approximately 24,000 clones, about 91% seen once. Approximately 96% CD4+ purity was typical by flow cytometry. This clonotype originated in a woman aged 25-40 years with major depressive disorder. What was sequenced was CD4+ T cells from PBMCs. The chain carries TRBV14 and TRBJ1-2, with 7 bases fitting TRBD1. The CDR3 protein is CASSLKTGTDYGYTF. CDR3 coding DNA: TGTGCCAGCAGCCTTAAAACCGGGACAGACTATGGCTACACCTTC.